These 17 T cell receptor beta chains share one sample of origin, sequenced in a study of T cells in Graves' hyperthyroidism and ophthalmopathy. Amplified TCR beta CDR3 regions derived from RNA transcripts. The HTBI primer set drove a first-round RT-PCR of the TCR CDR3. Via MiXCR, TCRdb re-called the multiplex PCR reads, giving one row per CDR3 protein. This table holds some 760,000 distinct CDR3 sequences, around 13% found once. The sequenced sample was blood. Source of these receptors: a woman between 18 and 29 years old with Graves' hyperthyroidism.

The rearrangement joins TRBV27 to TRBJ2-1, with 10 bases identical to TRBD1. There are 15 residues in the CDR3. Germline assignment: CDR1 MNHEY and CDR2 SMNVEV (reference sequence). V trimming: 4 bases; J trimming: 6 bases; junction bases outside the gene matches: 6. The CDR3 nucleotides are TGTGCCAGCAGTTCTACCGGGACAGGGGCCAATGAGCAGTTCTTC. Its translation: CASSSTGTGANEQFF.

This clonotype has ten or more counts. The genes are TRBV11-2 and TRBJ1-1; tentatively, D is TRBD1 (6 bases). Germline loops: CDR1 SGHAT, CDR2 FQNNGV. The V gene lost 1 base and the J gene lost 1 base, with 22 bases spanning the gap. CDR3 length: 19 amino acids. CDR3 amino acids: CASSLGGWGAVLWNTEAFF. CDR3 DNA sequence: TGTGCCAGCAGCTTAGGTGGATGGGGGGCAGTACTTTGGAACACTGAAGCTTTCTTT. Supplemented by reference TRBV11-2 and TRBJ1-1, the full variable domain reads EAGVAQSPRYKIIEKRQSVAFWCNPISGHATLYWYQQILGQGPKLLIQFQNNGVVDDSQLPKDRFSAERLKGVDSTLKIQPAKLEDSAVYLCASSLGGWGAVLWNTEAFFGQGTRLTVV.

This clonotype was seen a few times. The chain links TRBV7-9 to TRBJ2-7; TRBD1 might be the D (5 bases). Trimming removed 3 bases from V and 6 bases from J, with 6 bases in between. The CDR3 runs 11 residues. Germline V gene data show CDR1 as SEHNR and CDR2 as FQNEAQ (reference sequence). Here the CDR3 DNA reads TGTGCCAGCAGCTTCAGGGCCGAGCAGTACTTC. Translated: CASSFRAEQYF.

This clonotype was found many times. J is TRBJ2-7 and V is TRBV20-1; the match to TRBD2 covers 8 bases. This CDR3 spans 19 amino acids. From germline, CDR1 is DFQATT and CDR2 SNEGSKA (reference sequence). J was trimmed by 4 bases and V by 3 bases; bases with no gene match: 23. CDR3 DNA sequence: TGCAGTGCTAGTACTCCCCTGGATAGCGGGGCTATACTCCTATACGAGCAGTACTTC. Translation gives CSASTPLDSGAILLYEQYF.

V is TRBV24-1 and J is TRBJ2-7; 12 bases are a match to TRBD2. V lost 3 bases, J lost 2 bases, and 7 bases stayed unmatched. CDR3 length equals 17 residues. Germline CDR1 reads KGHDR; CDR2 reads SFDVKD. DNA of the CDR3: TGTGCCACCAGTGATACCCGGACTAGCGGGACCGCCTACGAGCAGTACTTC. Its translation is CATSDTRTSGTAYEQYF.

This clonotype was observed a few times. This chain connects TRBV6-1 to TRBJ2-1, with 13 bases aligning to TRBD2. Germline V gene sequence: CDR1 MNHNS, CDR2 SASEGT. With 5 bases clipped from V and 5 bases from J, the junction kept 9 bases outside the gene matches. The CDR3 extends over 17 amino acids. The CDR3 loop reads CASSPLTSGRTNNEQFF. The CDR3 DNA reads TGTGCCAGCAGTCCACTGACTAGCGGGAGGACTAACAATGAGCAGTTCTTC.

The J gene is TRBJ2-2, the V gene TRBV6-5; D gene unclear. Trimming shortened V by 0 bases and J by 7 bases, and 15 bases separated the two germline ends. The length of the CDR3 is 16 residues. The V gene's germline CDR1 is MNHEY and CDR2 SVGAGI. DNA for the CDR3: TGTGCCAGCAGTTACTCGAAAGCTTGGCCGGGCGGGGAGCTGTTTTTT. It translates to CASSYSKAWPGGELFF.

This clonotype was seen a handful of times. The rearrangement joins TRBV7-9 to TRBJ2-6; D assignment may be TRBD1 or TRBD2 (7 bases each). The CDR3 spans 17 residues. Looked up from germline, CDR1 is SEHNR and CDR2 is FQNEAQ (reference sequence). The ends were cut back, 4 bases at V and 3 bases at J, with 16 bases in the middle. The chain's CDR3 is CASSWPRGTDGANVLTF. In nucleotides, the CDR3 is TGTGCCAGCAGCTGGCCGCGGGGGACAGATGGGGCCAACGTCCTGACTTTC.

This chain joins TRBV24-1 and TRBJ2-1; perhaps TRBD2 as D (6 bases). The CDR3 spans 14 residues. Trimming took off 6 bases at V and 7 bases at J, with 15 bases between the two ends. Looked up from germline, CDR1 is KGHDR and CDR2 is SFDVKD. The CDR3 DNA sequence: TGTGCCACCAGTTTGGACGTAGCGGCGAATGAGCAGTTCTTC. This gives the protein CATSLDVAANEQFF.

In this sample, this clonotype turned up many times. V and J are TRBV12-3 or TRBV12-4 and TRBJ2-7; 12 nucleotides align to TRBD2. V lost 7 bases, J lost 2 bases, and 15 bases stayed unmatched. This CDR3 has 18 residues. Written as DNA, the CDR3 is TGTGCCAGCACTACGAGCCGCCGGGGACTAGCGGGCACCTACGAGCAGTACTTC. It yields the protein CASTTSRRGLAGTYEQYF.

The rearrangement links TRBV20-1 to TRBJ1-6, with D perhaps matching TRBD1 (5 bases). V gave up 0 bases and J gave up 11 bases, with 17 bases separating them. Germline CDR1 and CDR2: DFQATT and SNEGSKA (reference sequence). CDR3 length equals 15 residues. The CDR3 nucleotides are TGCAGTGCTAGAGATTCAACTCGTGGGGCTGCACCCCTCCACTTT. Residues: CSARDSTRGAAPLHF.

The chain carries TRBV3-1 and TRBJ1-2, with D tentatively TRBD1 (6 bases). Trimming cost V 4 bases and J 7 bases, with 13 bases left between them. Germline V gene lookup returns CDR1 LGHDT and CDR2 YNNKEL (reference sequence). The CDR3 extends over 13 amino acids. The CDR3 sequence: CASSLTGFGGYTF. In nucleotides, the CDR3 is TGTGCCAGCAGCCTTACAGGGTTTGGTGGCTACACCTTC.

This clonotype was observed a handful of times. The chain joins TRBV5-1 to TRBJ1-2; 8 positions agree with TRBD1. Trimming took 0 bases from V and 8 from J; bases not matched to a gene: 6. CDR3 size: 14 residues. CDR1 and CDR2 (germline): SGHRS, YFSETQ. The CDR3 is CASSLAVRTGGYTF. For the CDR3, the DNA is TGCGCCAGCAGCTTGGCGGTTCGGACAGGGGGCTACACCTTC.

This chain uses TRBV13 with TRBJ2-5, with 8 bases fitting TRBD2. The CDR3 runs to 14 residues. The junction had 9 bases not matched to a gene; V was cut back by 7 bases and J by 5 bases. Germline V gene sequence: CDR1 PRHDT, CDR2 FYEKMQ (reference sequence). The CDR3 is CASTRAERGETQYF. Here the CDR3 DNA reads TGTGCCAGCACCCGTGCAGAGCGGGGGGAGACCCAGTACTTC.

With respect to this clonotype: A much more abundant neighbour one base away suggests this may be a read error. The chain uses TRBV11-2 and TRBJ2-1; 10 bases are a match to TRBD2. V lost 6 bases, J lost 10 bases, and 12 bases stayed unmatched. The CDR3 contains 15 residues. CDR1 is SGHAT, CDR2 FQNNGV, per germline. CDR3 in DNA: TGTGCCAGCAGTGTGTCACTAGCGGGATCTTTCGAGCAGTTCTTC. It is translated as CASSVSLAGSFEQFF. The entire variable domain, with the rest obtained from reference TRBV11-2 and TRBJ2-1, is as follows: EAGVAQSPRYKIIEKRQSVAFWCNPISGHATLYWYQQILGQGPKLLIQFQNNGVVDDSQLPKDRFSAERLKGVDSTLKIQPAKLEDSAVYLCASSVSLAGSFEQFFGPGTRLTVL.

This clonotype showed up just a few times. The chain is built from TRBV18 and TRBJ2-1, with 12 bases matching TRBD2. Germline V gene lookup returns CDR1 KGHSH and CDR2 LQKENI. The CDR3 is 17 amino acids. V shed 5 bases and J 5 bases; nucleotides not matched to a gene: 10. DNA for the CDR3: TGTGCCAGCTCATCACTAATCCGACTAGCGGGGGACAATGAGCAGTTCTTC. Residues: CASSSLIRLAGDNEQFF.

This clonotype was seen at least ten times. The chain joins TRBV12-3 or TRBV12-4 to TRBJ1-2, with D unclear. The CDR3 is made up of 14 amino acids. Trimming took off 3 bases at V and 2 bases at J, with 10 bases between the two ends. CDR3 loop: CASSFSTLNYGYTF. The DNA for the CDR3 is TGTGCCAGCAGTTTCTCCACACTAAACTATGGCTACACCTTC.